Listed below are T cell receptor beta chains from one sample, sequenced in a study of blood T cell repertoires in COVID-19. TCRdb's copy holds only in-frame clones and misses some; the assay was immunoSEQ multiplex PCR. The data show about 190,000 clones, about 88% seen once. Input material: peripheral blood. The receptors originated from a man between 25 and 39 years old with acute or convalescent COVID-19. Each CDR3 is given with its conserved first and last residue. The order of the fields is CDR3 length, clone size, J gene, D gene, V gene, CDR3 protein, CDR3 DNA. D genes are given only for firm matches. Rows give clone size only sometimes, using once, few, many, or a class for an expanded clone.

CDR3 length: 16; clone size: NA; J gene: TRBJ2-2; D gene: TRBD2; V gene: TRBV7-9; CDR3 protein: CASSPHLAGGTGELFF; CDR3 DNA: TGTGCCAGCAGCCCTCACCTAGCGGGGGGTACCGGGGAGCTGTTTTTT
CDR3 length: 15; clone size: NA; J gene: TRBJ1-6; D gene: TRBD1; V gene: TRBV5-1; CDR3 protein: CASSFGQGAESPLHF; CDR3 DNA: TGCGCCAGCAGCTTTGGACAGGGAGCGGAGTCACCCCTCCACTTT
CDR3 length: 13; clone size: NA; J gene: TRBJ1-4; D gene: NA; V gene: TRBV28; CDR3 protein: CASSLTVNEKLFF; CDR3 DNA: TGTGCCAGCAGTTTGACAGTTAATGAAAAACTGTTTTTT
CDR3 length: 15; clone size: NA; J gene: TRBJ1-6; D gene: NA; V gene: TRBV7-8; CDR3 protein: CASSSGLTQNSPLHF; CDR3 DNA: TGTGCCAGCAGCTCGGGACTTACTCAGAATTCACCCCTCCACTTT
CDR3 length: 14; clone size: NA; J gene: TRBJ1-4; D gene: TRBD1; V gene: TRBV27; CDR3 protein: CASSLGGQGKKLFF; CDR3 DNA: TGTGCCAGCAGTTTGGGAGGACAGGGAAAGAAACTGTTTTTT
CDR3 length: 14; clone size: NA; J gene: TRBJ1-1; D gene: NA; V gene: TRBV9; CDR3 protein: CASTLIDRDTEAFF; CDR3 DNA: TGTGCCAGCACTTTAATAGACCGGGACACTGAAGCTTTCTTT
CDR3 length: 13; clone size: NA; J gene: TRBJ2-7; D gene: NA; V gene: TRBV30; CDR3 protein: CAWSPGGSGRQYF; CDR3 DNA: TGTGCCTGGAGTCCAGGAGGATCTGGGAGGCAGTACTTC
CDR3 length: 14; clone size: NA; J gene: TRBJ2-7; D gene: NA; V gene: TRBV19; CDR3 protein: CASSTLKTGSKQYF; CDR3 DNA: TGTGCCAGTAGTACGCTCAAAACAGGGAGTAAGCAGTACTTC
CDR3 length: 14; clone size: NA; J gene: TRBJ1-1; D gene: NA; V gene: TRBV3-1/TRBV3-2; CDR3 protein: CASSQDYGGTEAFF; CDR3 DNA: TGTGCCAGCAGCCAAGATTATGGGGGGACTGAAGCTTTCTTT
CDR3 length: 13; clone size: NA; J gene: TRBJ2-3; D gene: NA; V gene: TRBV19; CDR3 protein: CASSGSLPDTQYF; CDR3 DNA: TGTGCCAGTAGTGGGAGCCTCCCAGATACGCAGTATTTT
CDR3 length: 16; clone size: NA; J gene: TRBJ2-1; D gene: NA; V gene: TRBV18; CDR3 protein: CASSPPGQGGGNEQFF; CDR3 DNA: TGTGCCAGCTCACCACCCGGACAGGGAGGGGGCAATGAGCAGTTCTTC
CDR3 length: 15; clone size: NA; J gene: TRBJ1-1; D gene: TRBD1; V gene: TRBV6-5; CDR3 protein: CASNHGDRGRTEAFF; CDR3 DNA: TGTGCCAGCAATCATGGGGACAGGGGTAGGACTGAAGCTTTCTTT
CDR3 length: 14; clone size: NA; J gene: TRBJ2-3; D gene: NA; V gene: TRBV24-1; CDR3 protein: CATSGKGSTDTQYF; CDR3 DNA: TGTGCCACCAGCGGGAAGGGTAGCACAGATACGCAGTATTTT
CDR3 length: 15; clone size: NA; J gene: TRBJ1-2; D gene: NA; V gene: TRBV4-1; CDR3 protein: CASSPQLGTNYGYTF; CDR3 DNA: TGCGCCAGCAGCCCGCAGCTAGGTACTAACTATGGCTACACCTTC
CDR3 length: 17; clone size: NA; J gene: TRBJ2-7; D gene: TRBD2; V gene: TRBV3-1/TRBV3-2; CDR3 protein: CASSQDSLAGPSYEQYF; CDR3 DNA: TGTGCCAGCAGCCAAGATAGCCTAGCGGGTCCCAGCTACGAGCAGTACTTC
CDR3 length: 14; clone size: NA; J gene: TRBJ2-3; D gene: TRBD2; V gene: TRBV6-5; CDR3 protein: CASQGTSYRDTQYF; CDR3 DNA: TGTGCCTCTCAAGGGACTAGTTATCGAGATACGCAGTATTTT
CDR3 length: 13; clone size: once; J gene: TRBJ2-1; D gene: TRBD2; V gene: TRBV7-3; CDR3 protein: CASSPPSGNEQFF; CDR3 DNA: TGTGCCAGCAGCCCCCCTAGCGGCAATGAGCAGTTCTTC
CDR3 length: 13; clone size: few; J gene: TRBJ2-1; D gene: NA; V gene: TRBV6-4; CDR3 protein: CASSDGTNNEQFF; CDR3 DNA: TGTGCCAGCAGTGACGGGACAAACAATGAGCAGTTCTTC
CDR3 length: 15; clone size: NA; J gene: TRBJ1-1; D gene: NA; V gene: TRBV5-4; CDR3 protein: CASSLGFRGSAEAFF; CDR3 DNA: TGTGCCAGCAGCTTGGGCTTCAGGGGCTCGGCTGAAGCTTTCTTT
CDR3 length: 15; clone size: NA; J gene: TRBJ1-2; D gene: TRBD1; V gene: TRBV28; CDR3 protein: CASRPTPDRDYGYTF; CDR3 DNA: TGTGCCAGCAGGCCCACCCCCGACAGGGACTATGGCTACACCTTC
CDR3 length: 16; clone size: NA; J gene: TRBJ2-3; D gene: NA; V gene: TRBV6-1; CDR3 protein: CASSEFSSYLTDTQYF; CDR3 DNA: TGTGCCAGCAGTGAATTCTCTAGCTACCTCACAGATACGCAGTATTTT
CDR3 length: 11; clone size: once; J gene: TRBJ2-7; D gene: NA; V gene: TRBV30; CDR3 protein: CAWRGAYEQYF; CDR3 DNA: TGTGCCTGGAGGGGAGCGTACGAGCAGTACTTC
CDR3 length: 15; clone size: NA; J gene: TRBJ1-5; D gene: TRBD1; V gene: TRBV10-3; CDR3 protein: CAISDPGTGHQPQHF; CDR3 DNA: TGTGCCATCAGTGATCCCGGGACAGGGCATCAGCCCCAGCATTTT
CDR3 length: 18; clone size: NA; J gene: TRBJ2-1; D gene: TRBD2; V gene: TRBV19; CDR3 protein: CASSRLAGTESSYNEQFF; CDR3 DNA: TGTGCCAGTAGCAGACTAGCGGGAACTGAAAGCTCCTACAATGAGCAGTTCTTC
CDR3 length: 13; clone size: NA; J gene: TRBJ1-1; D gene: NA; V gene: TRBV19; CDR3 protein: CASKAGPITEAFF; CDR3 DNA: TGTGCCAGTAAGGCGGGGCCAATCACTGAAGCTTTCTTT
CDR3 length: 16; clone size: NA; J gene: TRBJ2-7; D gene: TRBD1; V gene: TRBV14; CDR3 protein: CASSPLGTVQTYEQYF; CDR3 DNA: TGTGCCAGCAGCCCGCTTGGGACAGTACAAACCTACGAGCAGTACTTC
CDR3 length: 15; clone size: once; J gene: TRBJ2-2; D gene: NA; V gene: TRBV4-2; CDR3 protein: CASSQDAGNTGELFF; CDR3 DNA: TGTGCCAGCAGCCAAGATGCGGGGAACACCGGGGAGCTGTTTTTT
CDR3 length: 13; clone size: NA; J gene: TRBJ2-3; D gene: NA; V gene: TRBV19; CDR3 protein: CVSRRSGTDTQYF; CDR3 DNA: TGTGTCTCTAGGAGGAGCGGCACAGATACGCAGTATTTT
CDR3 length: 13; clone size: few; J gene: TRBJ1-5; D gene: NA; V gene: TRBV18; CDR3 protein: CASSNLENQPQHF; CDR3 DNA: TGTGCCAGCTCTAACCTAGAAAATCAGCCCCAGCATTTT
CDR3 length: 14; clone size: NA; J gene: TRBJ1-1; D gene: NA; V gene: TRBV28; CDR3 protein: CASSLTGENTEAFF; CDR3 DNA: TGTGCCAGCAGCCTCACGGGAGAGAACACTGAAGCTTTCTTT
CDR3 length: 15; clone size: NA; J gene: TRBJ2-7; D gene: TRBD2; V gene: TRBV10-3; CDR3 protein: CAIRSDTSGRHEQYF; CDR3 DNA: TGTGCCATTCGGTCGGACACTAGCGGGAGACACGAGCAGTACTTC
CDR3 length: 11; clone size: NA; J gene: TRBJ2-7; D gene: NA; V gene: TRBV5-4; CDR3 protein: CASSYYYEQYF; CDR3 DNA: TGTGCCAGCAGCTACTATTACGAGCAGTACTTC
CDR3 length: 13; clone size: NA; J gene: TRBJ2-2; D gene: NA; V gene: TRBV12-3/TRBV12-4; CDR3 protein: CASSKRDTGELFF; CDR3 DNA: TGTGCCAGCAGCAAGAGGGACACCGGGGAGCTGTTTTTT
CDR3 length: 14; clone size: once; J gene: TRBJ1-2; D gene: TRBD1; V gene: TRBV25-1; CDR3 protein: CASSESGQSWGYTF; CDR3 DNA: TGTGCCAGCAGTGAATCGGGACAGTCCTGGGGCTACACCTTC
CDR3 length: 12; clone size: once; J gene: TRBJ2-2; D gene: NA; V gene: TRBV29-1; CDR3 protein: CSVVAVTGELFF; CDR3 DNA: TGCAGCGTAGTGGCCGTAACCGGGGAGCTGTTTTTT
CDR3 length: 13; clone size: NA; J gene: TRBJ1-1; D gene: TRBD1; V gene: TRBV28; CDR3 protein: CASRQGAYTEAFF; CDR3 DNA: TGTGCCAGCAGACAGGGGGCATACACTGAAGCTTTCTTT
CDR3 length: 15; clone size: NA; J gene: TRBJ1-4; D gene: NA; V gene: TRBV5-1; CDR3 protein: CASSSGQLWTEKLFF; CDR3 DNA: TGCGCCAGCAGCTCCGGACAACTCTGGACGGAAAAACTGTTTTTT
CDR3 length: 12; clone size: NA; J gene: TRBJ1-4; D gene: NA; V gene: TRBV28; CDR3 protein: CAGGRPNEKLFF; CDR3 DNA: TGTGCGGGAGGTAGGCCAAATGAAAAACTGTTTTTT
CDR3 length: 16; clone size: NA; J gene: TRBJ2-3; D gene: NA; V gene: TRBV27; CDR3 protein: CASSLPPGAGSDTQYF; CDR3 DNA: TGTGCCAGCAGTTTACCCCCCGGGGCGGGGTCAGATACGCAGTATTTT
CDR3 length: 10; clone size: NA; J gene: TRBJ2-3; D gene: NA; V gene: TRBV5-1; CDR3 protein: CARQLDTQYF; CDR3 DNA: TGCGCCCGCCAGTTGGATACGCAGTATTTT
CDR3 length: 13; clone size: NA; J gene: TRBJ2-7; D gene: TRBD2; V gene: TRBV5-1; CDR3 protein: CASSSGTSGFVRF; CDR3 DNA: TGCGCCAGCAGCTCCGGGACTAGCGGATTCGTTAGGTTC
CDR3 length: 15; clone size: NA; J gene: TRBJ2-1; D gene: NA; V gene: TRBV18; CDR3 protein: CASSPEKGGNDEQFF; CDR3 DNA: TGTGCCAGCTCACCAGAGAAGGGAGGAAATGATGAGCAGTTCTTC
CDR3 length: 14; clone size: NA; J gene: TRBJ1-1; D gene: NA; V gene: TRBV5-1; CDR3 protein: CASSLGDINTEAFF; CDR3 DNA: TGCGCCAGCAGCTTGGGGGACATTAACACTGAAGCTTTCTTT
CDR3 length: 15; clone size: NA; J gene: TRBJ1-2; D gene: NA; V gene: TRBV5-6; CDR3 protein: CASSLPAGGNYGYTF; CDR3 DNA: TGTGCCAGCAGCCTCCCAGCCGGGGGGAACTATGGCTACACCTTC
CDR3 length: 13; clone size: NA; J gene: TRBJ2-7; D gene: TRBD2; V gene: TRBV18; CDR3 protein: CASSPPAGDEQYF; CDR3 DNA: TGTGCCAGCTCACCACCGGCGGGGGACGAGCAGTACTTC
CDR3 length: 17; clone size: NA; J gene: TRBJ2-1; D gene: TRBD1; V gene: TRBV27; CDR3 protein: CASSLTGGFVSYNEQFF; CDR3 DNA: TGTGCCAGCAGTTTGACAGGGGGGTTTGTGAGCTACAATGAGCAGTTCTTC
CDR3 length: 15; clone size: NA; J gene: TRBJ2-2; D gene: TRBD2; V gene: TRBV27; CDR3 protein: CASSTGTSGAGELFF; CDR3 DNA: TGTGCCAGCAGCACCGGGACTAGCGGGGCCGGGGAGCTGTTTTTT
CDR3 length: 14; clone size: NA; J gene: TRBJ1-6; D gene: NA; V gene: TRBV9; CDR3 protein: CASSVGQLNSPLHF; CDR3 DNA: TGTGCCAGCAGCGTGGGCCAGCTAAATTCACCCCTCCACTTT
CDR3 length: 14; clone size: once; J gene: TRBJ1-2; D gene: TRBD1; V gene: TRBV15; CDR3 protein: CATSTGGNTGGYTF; CDR3 DNA: TGTGCCACCAGCACAGGGGGCAATACGGGCGGCTACACCTTC
CDR3 length: 15; clone size: NA; J gene: TRBJ2-1; D gene: TRBD2; V gene: TRBV6-4; CDR3 protein: CASSGLAGTSYEQFF; CDR3 DNA: TGTGCCAGCAGTGGGCTAGCGGGAACGTCTTATGAGCAGTTCTTC
CDR3 length: 15; clone size: NA; J gene: TRBJ2-7; D gene: TRBD2; V gene: TRBV6-5; CDR3 protein: CASDPGLAGPYEQYF; CDR3 DNA: TGTGCCAGCGATCCGGGACTAGCGGGACCCTACGAGCAGTACTTC
CDR3 length: 15; clone size: once; J gene: TRBJ2-2; D gene: TRBD1; V gene: TRBV30; CDR3 protein: CAWNHDRGHTGELFF; CDR3 DNA: TGTGCCTGGAACCATGACAGGGGGCACACCGGGGAGCTGTTTTTT
CDR3 length: 13; clone size: NA; J gene: TRBJ1-2; D gene: TRBD1; V gene: TRBV7-8; CDR3 protein: CASSRTGVYGYTF; CDR3 DNA: TGTGCCAGCAGCAGAACAGGGGTCTATGGCTACACCTTC
CDR3 length: 14; clone size: once; J gene: TRBJ2-2; D gene: NA; V gene: TRBV11-2; CDR3 protein: CASSDGQNTGELFF; CDR3 DNA: TGTGCTAGTAGCGACGGACAAAACACCGGGGAGCTGTTTTTT
CDR3 length: 13; clone size: NA; J gene: TRBJ2-5; D gene: NA; V gene: TRBV15; CDR3 protein: CATSRDLLETQYF; CDR3 DNA: TGTGCCACCAGCAGAGATCTTTTGGAGACCCAGTACTTC
CDR3 length: 16; clone size: NA; J gene: TRBJ2-5; D gene: NA; V gene: TRBV6-4; CDR3 protein: CASSDSRLVVQETQYF; CDR3 DNA: TGTGCCAGCAGTGACTCGAGGTTGGTAGTGCAAGAGACCCAGTACTTC
CDR3 length: 16; clone size: NA; J gene: TRBJ2-1; D gene: TRBD1; V gene: TRBV5-8; CDR3 protein: CASSYEGQSSYNEQFF; CDR3 DNA: TGTGCCAGCAGCTACGAGGGACAGAGCTCCTACAATGAGCAGTTCTTC
CDR3 length: 13; clone size: few; J gene: TRBJ1-4; D gene: NA; V gene: TRBV18; CDR3 protein: CASSPEGRRKLFF; CDR3 DNA: TGTGCCAGCTCCCCCGAGGGTAGGAGAAAACTGTTTTTT